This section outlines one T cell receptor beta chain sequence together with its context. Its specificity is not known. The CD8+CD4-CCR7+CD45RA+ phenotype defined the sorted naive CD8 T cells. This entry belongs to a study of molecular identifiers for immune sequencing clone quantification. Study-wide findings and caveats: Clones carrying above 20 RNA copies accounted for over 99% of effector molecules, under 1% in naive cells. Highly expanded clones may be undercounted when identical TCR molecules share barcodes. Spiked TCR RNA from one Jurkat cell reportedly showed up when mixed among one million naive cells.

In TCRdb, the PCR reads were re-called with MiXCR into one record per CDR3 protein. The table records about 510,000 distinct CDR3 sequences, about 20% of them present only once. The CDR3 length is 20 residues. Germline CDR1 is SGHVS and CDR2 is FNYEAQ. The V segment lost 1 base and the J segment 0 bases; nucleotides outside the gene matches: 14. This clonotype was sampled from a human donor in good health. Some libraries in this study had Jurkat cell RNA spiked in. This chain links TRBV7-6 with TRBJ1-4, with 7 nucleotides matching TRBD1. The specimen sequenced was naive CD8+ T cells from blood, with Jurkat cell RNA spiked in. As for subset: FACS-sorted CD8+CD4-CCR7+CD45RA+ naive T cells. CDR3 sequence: CASSLGPGRGVFPTNEKLFF. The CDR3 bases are TGTGCCAGCAGCTTAGGTCCCGGCAGGGGGGTGTTTCCAACTAATGAAAAACTGTTTTTT.